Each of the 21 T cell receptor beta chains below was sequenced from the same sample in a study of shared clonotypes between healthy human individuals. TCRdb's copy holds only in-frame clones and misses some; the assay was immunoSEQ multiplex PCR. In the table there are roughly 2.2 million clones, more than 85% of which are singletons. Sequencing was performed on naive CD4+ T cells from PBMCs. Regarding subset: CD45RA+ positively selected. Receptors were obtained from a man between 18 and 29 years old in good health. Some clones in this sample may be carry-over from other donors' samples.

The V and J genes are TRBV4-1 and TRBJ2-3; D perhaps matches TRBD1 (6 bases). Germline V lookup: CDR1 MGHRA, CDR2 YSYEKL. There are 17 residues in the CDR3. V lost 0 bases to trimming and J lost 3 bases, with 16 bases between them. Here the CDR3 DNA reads TGCGCCAGCAGCCAAGATTACAGGGTGTCGTGGACAGATACGCAGTATTTT. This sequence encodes CASSQDYRVSWTDTQYF.

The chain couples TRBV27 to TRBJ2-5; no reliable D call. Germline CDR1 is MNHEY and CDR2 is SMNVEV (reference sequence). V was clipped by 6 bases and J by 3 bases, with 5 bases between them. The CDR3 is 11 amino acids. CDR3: CASRSKETQYF. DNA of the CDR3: TGTGCCAGCAGGTCAAAAGAGACCCAGTACTTC.

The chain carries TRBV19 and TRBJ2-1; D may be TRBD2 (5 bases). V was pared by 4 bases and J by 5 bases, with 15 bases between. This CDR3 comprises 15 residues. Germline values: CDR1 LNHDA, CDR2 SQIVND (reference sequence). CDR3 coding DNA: TGTGCCAGTAGTAAATGGCAACCAGCGGACAATGAGCAGTTCTTC. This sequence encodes CASSKWQPADNEQFF. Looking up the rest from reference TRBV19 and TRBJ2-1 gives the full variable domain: DGGITQSPKYLFRKEGQNVTLSCEQNLNHDAMYWYRQDPGQGLRLIYYSQIVNDFQKGDIAEGYSVSREKKESFPLTVTSAQKNPTAFYLCASSKWQPADNEQFFGPGTRLTVL.

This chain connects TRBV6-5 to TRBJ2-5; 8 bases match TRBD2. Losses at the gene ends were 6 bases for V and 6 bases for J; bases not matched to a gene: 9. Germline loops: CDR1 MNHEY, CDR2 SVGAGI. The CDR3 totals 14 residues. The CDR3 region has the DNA TGTGCCAGCAGCCGTAGCGGGATACCCAAGACCCAGTACTTC. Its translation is CASSRSGIPKTQYF.

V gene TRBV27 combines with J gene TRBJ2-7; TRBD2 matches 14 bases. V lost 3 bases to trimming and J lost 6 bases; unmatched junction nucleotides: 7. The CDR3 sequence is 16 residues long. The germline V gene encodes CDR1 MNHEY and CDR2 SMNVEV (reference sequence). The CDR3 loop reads CASSFHTTSGRAEQYF. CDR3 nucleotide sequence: TGTGCCAGCAGTTTCCATACGACTAGCGGGAGGGCCGAGCAGTACTTC.

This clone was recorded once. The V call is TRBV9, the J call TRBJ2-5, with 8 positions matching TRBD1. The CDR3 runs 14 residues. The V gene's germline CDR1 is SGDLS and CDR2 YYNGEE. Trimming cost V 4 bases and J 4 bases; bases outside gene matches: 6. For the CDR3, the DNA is TGTGCCAGCAGCCCCCGGACAGGGAGAGAGACCCAGTACTTC. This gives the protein CASSPRTGRETQYF.

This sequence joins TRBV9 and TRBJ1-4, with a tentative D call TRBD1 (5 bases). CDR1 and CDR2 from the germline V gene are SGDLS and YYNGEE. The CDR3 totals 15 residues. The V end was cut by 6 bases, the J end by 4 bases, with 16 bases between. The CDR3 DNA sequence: TGTGCCAGCACCCCTGGGGGGGGTGATAATGAAAAACTGTTTTTT. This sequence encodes CASTPGGGDNEKLFF.

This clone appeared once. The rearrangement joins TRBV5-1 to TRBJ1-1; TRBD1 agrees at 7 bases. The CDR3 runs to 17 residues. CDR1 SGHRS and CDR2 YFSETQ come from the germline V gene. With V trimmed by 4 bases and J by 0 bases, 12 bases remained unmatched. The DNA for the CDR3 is TGCGCCAGCAGCCTTGGACAGGACCTCTTCATGAACACTGAAGCTTTCTTT. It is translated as CASSLGQDLFMNTEAFF.

DNA of the CDR3: TGTGCCAGCAGCGGTCGGACAGGGGGCGAGCAGTACTTC. It encodes CASSGRTGGEQYF. The rearrangement joins TRBV14 to TRBJ2-7; 10 positions agree with TRBD1. CDR3 size: 13 residues. After removal of 5 bases from V and 6 bases from J, the junction contained 4 bases not matched to a gene. Germline CDR1 SGHDN, CDR2 FVKESK.

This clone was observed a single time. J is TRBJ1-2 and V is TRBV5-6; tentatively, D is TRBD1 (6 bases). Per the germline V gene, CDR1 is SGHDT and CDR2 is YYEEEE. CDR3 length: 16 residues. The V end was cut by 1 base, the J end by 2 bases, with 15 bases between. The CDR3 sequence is CASSLQPGDLNYGYTF. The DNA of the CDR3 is TGTGCCAGCAGCTTGCAGCCAGGGGACCTCAACTATGGCTACACCTTC.

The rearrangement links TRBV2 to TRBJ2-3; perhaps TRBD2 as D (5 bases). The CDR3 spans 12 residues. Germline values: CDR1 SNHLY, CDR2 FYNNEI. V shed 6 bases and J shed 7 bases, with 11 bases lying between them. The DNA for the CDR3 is TGTGCCAGCAGACTTTCCGGGAATACGCAGTATTTT. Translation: CASRLSGNTQYF.

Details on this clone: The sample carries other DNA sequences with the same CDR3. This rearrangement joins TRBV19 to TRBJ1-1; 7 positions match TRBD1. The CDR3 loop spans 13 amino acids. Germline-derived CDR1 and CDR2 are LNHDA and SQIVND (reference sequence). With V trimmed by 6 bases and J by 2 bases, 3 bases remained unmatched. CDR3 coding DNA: TGTGCCAGTAGGGGACAGCTAAACACTGAAGCTTTCTTT. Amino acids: CASRGQLNTEAFF.

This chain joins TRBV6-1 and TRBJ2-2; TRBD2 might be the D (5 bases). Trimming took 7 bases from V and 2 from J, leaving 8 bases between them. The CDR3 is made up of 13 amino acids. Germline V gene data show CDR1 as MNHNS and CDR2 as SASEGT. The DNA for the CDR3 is TGTGCCAGCAAAGAGGGAAACACCGGGGAGCTGTTTTTT. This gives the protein CASKEGNTGELFF.

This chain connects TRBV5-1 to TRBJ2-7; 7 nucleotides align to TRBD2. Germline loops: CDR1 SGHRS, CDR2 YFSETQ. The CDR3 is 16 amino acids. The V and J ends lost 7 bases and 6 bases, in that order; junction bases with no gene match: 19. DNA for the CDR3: TGCGCCAGCTGGGATCCCTCTAGCGGCCGGGACTCCGAGCAGTACTTC. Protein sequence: CASWDPSSGRDSEQYF.

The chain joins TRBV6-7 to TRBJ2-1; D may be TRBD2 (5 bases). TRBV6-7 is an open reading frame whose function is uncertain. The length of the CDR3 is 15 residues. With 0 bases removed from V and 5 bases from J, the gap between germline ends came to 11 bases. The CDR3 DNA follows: TGTGCCAGCAGTTACTCGTGGCGGGCCCACAATGAGCAGTTCTTC. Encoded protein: CASSYSWRAHNEQFF.

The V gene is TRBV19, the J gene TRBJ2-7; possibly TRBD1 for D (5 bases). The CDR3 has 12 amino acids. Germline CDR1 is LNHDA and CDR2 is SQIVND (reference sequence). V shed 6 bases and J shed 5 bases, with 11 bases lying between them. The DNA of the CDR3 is TGTGCCAGTAGCCCCGACAGAAACGAGCAGTACTTC. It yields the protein CASSPDRNEQYF.

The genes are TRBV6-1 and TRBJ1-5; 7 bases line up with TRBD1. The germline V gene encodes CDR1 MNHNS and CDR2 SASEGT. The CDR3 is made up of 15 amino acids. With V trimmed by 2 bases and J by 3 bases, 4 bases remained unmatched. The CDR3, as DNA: TGTGCCAGCAGTGAATTGGAGGGGGCCAATCAGCCCCAGCATTTT. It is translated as CASSELEGANQPQHF.

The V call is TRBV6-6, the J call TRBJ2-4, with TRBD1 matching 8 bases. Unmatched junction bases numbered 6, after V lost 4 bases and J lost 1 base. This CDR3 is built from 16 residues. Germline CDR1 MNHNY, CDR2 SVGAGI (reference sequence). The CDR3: CASSSTGGWAKNIQYF. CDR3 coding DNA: TGTGCCAGCAGTTCCACAGGGGGGTGGGCCAAAAACATTCAGTACTTC.

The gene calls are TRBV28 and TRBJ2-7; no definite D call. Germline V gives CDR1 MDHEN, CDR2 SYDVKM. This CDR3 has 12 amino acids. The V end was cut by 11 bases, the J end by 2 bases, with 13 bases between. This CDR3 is CAATTPAYEQYF. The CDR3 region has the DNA TGTGCCGCGACGACTCCTGCCTACGAGCAGTACTTC.

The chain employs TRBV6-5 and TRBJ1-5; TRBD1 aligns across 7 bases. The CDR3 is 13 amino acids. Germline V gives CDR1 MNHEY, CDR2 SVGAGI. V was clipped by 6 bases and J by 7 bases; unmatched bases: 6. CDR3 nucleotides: TGTGCCAGCAGATTCCGACAGGGACAGCCCCAGCATTTT. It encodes CASRFRQGQPQHF.

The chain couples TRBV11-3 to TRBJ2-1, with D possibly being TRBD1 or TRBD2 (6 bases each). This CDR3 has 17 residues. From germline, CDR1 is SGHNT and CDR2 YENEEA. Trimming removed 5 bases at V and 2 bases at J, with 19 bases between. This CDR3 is CASSPNSGAPAYNEQFF. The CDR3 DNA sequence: TGTGCCAGCAGCCCAAATTCGGGGGCCCCTGCCTACAATGAGCAGTTCTTC. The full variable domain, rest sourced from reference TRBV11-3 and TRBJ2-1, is EAGVVQSPRYKIIEKKQPVAFWCNPISGHNTLYWYLQNLGQGPELLIRYENEEAVDDSQLPKDRFSAERLKGVDSTLKIQPAELGDSAVYLCASSPNSGAPAYNEQFFGPGTRLTVL.